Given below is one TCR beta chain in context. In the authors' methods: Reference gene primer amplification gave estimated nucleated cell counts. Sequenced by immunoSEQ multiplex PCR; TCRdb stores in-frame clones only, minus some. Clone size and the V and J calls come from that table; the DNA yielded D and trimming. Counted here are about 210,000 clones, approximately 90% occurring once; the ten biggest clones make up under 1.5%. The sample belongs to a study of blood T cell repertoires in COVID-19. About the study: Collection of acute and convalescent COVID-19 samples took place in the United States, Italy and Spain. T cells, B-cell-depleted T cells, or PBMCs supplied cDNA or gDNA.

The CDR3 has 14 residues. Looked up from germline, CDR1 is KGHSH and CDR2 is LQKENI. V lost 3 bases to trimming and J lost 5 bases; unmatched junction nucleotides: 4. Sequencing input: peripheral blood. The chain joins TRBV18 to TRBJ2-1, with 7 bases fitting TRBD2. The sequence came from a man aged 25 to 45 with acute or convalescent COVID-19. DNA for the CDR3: TGTGCCAGCTCACCTCCTAGCGGAAACAATGAGCAGTTCTTC. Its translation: CASSPPSGNNEQFF.